What follows are 5 T cell receptor beta chains derived from one specimen sequenced in a study of blood T cell repertoires in COVID-19. The protocol was immunoSEQ multiplex PCR, while the TCRdb copy is restricted to in-frame clones and leaves out a portion. The sample carries about 400,000 clones, over 75% recorded once. Material for sequencing was PBMCs or T cells enriched from blood (not recorded which). All receptors come from a woman aged 30 to 39 with acute COVID-19.

The chain uses TRBV27 and TRBJ2-7; D perhaps matches TRBD1 (6 bases). Germline CDR1 is MNHEY and CDR2 is SMNVEV (reference sequence). The CDR3 is 15 amino acids. V was trimmed by 6 bases and J by 0 bases, leaving 15 bases between them. The CDR3 region has the DNA TGTGCCAGCAGCCCACGAATGACAGGCTCCTACGAGCAGTACTTC. This codes for CASSPRMTGSYEQYF.

The genes are TRBV7-2 and TRBJ1-1; D may be TRBD1 (5 bases). The CDR3 runs 14 residues. Between the trimmed V and J ends, which lost 0 bases and 1 base, there was a span of 6 bases. Germline V lookup: CDR1 SGHTA, CDR2 FQGNSA. This chain's CDR3 is CASSLAQGNTEAFF. Written as DNA, the CDR3 is TGTGCCAGCAGCTTAGCTCAGGGGAACACTGAAGCTTTCTTT.

This rearrangement joins TRBV7-9 to TRBJ2-7, with TRBD1 matching 7 bases. After removal of 4 bases from V and 1 base from J, the junction contained 7 bases not matched to a gene. CDR3 length equals 15 residues. Germline values: CDR1 SEHNR, CDR2 FQNEAQ (reference sequence). DNA for the CDR3: TGTGCCAGCAGCTCCGGACAGGACCCTTCCTACGAGCAGTACTTC. This sequence encodes CASSSGQDPSYEQYF.

This clone came up once. The V gene is TRBV10-3, the J gene TRBJ1-6; D is perhaps TRBD1 (6 bases). The CDR3 totals 17 residues. V was cut by 8 bases and J by 0 bases, with 17 bases left in between. CDR1 is ENHRY and CDR2 is SYGVKD in the germline V gene. CDR3 sequence: CAIGEDRLSSYNSPLHF. CDR3 nucleotide sequence: TGTGCCATCGGCGAGGACAGACTTAGCTCCTATAATTCACCCCTCCACTTT.

This clone appeared a few times. The rearrangement links TRBV14 to TRBJ2-7; TRBD1 is a possible D gene (6 bases). The length of the CDR3 is 15 residues. V shed 1 base and J shed 3 bases, with 13 bases lying between them. Germline V gene lookup returns CDR1 SGHDN and CDR2 FVKESK. CDR3 nucleotide sequence: TGTGCCAGCAGCCAAGCCAGGGGCCCCCTCTACGAGCAGTACTTC. Protein: CASSQARGPLYEQYF.